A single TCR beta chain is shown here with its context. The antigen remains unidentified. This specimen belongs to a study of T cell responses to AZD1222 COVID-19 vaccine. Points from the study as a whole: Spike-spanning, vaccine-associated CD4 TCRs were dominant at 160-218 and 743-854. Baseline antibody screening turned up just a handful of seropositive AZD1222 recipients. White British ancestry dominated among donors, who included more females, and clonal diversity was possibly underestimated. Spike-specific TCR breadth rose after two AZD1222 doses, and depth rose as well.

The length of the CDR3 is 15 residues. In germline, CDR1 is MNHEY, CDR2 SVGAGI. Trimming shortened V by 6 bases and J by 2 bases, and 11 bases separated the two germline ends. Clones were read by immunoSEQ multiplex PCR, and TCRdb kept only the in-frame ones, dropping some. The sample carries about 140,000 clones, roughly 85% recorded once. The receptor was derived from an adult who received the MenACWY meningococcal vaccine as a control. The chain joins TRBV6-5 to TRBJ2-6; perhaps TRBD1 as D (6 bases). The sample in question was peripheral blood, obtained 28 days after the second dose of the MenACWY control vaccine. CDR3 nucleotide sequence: TGTGCCAGCAGCCCCGACAGGCCTGGGGCCAACGTCCTGACTTTC. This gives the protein CASSPDRPGANVLTF.